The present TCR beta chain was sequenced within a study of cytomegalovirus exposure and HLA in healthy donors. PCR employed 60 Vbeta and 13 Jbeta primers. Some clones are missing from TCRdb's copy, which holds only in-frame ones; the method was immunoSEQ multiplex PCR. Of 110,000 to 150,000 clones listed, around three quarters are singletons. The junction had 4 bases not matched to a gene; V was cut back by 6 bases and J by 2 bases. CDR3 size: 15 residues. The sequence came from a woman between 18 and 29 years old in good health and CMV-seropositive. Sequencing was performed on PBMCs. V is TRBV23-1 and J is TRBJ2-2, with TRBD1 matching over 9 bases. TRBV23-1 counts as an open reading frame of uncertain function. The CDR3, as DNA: TGCGCCAGCAGGGGACAGGGCGTTAACACCGGGGAGCTGTTTTTT. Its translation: CASRGQGVNTGELFF.